The 22 T cell receptor beta chains reported below all come from one sample, sequenced in a study of cytomegalovirus exposure and HLA in healthy donors. 13 Jbeta primers and 60 Vbeta primers were used for the PCR. Produced via immunoSEQ multiplex PCR; TCRdb's table is partial and in-frame only. The sample records around 99,000 clones, more than 75% being singletons. The specimen was PBMCs. These receptors were taken from a man aged 30-40 years in good health and CMV-seropositive.

The chain uses TRBV2 and TRBJ1-2; D might be TRBD1 (5 bases). The CDR3 is 13 residues long. The V end lost 11 bases, the J end lost 7 bases, and 20 bases lay between the germline ends. Germline V lookup: CDR1 SNHLY, CDR2 FYNNEI. This CDR3 reads CAGETSGARGYTF. The DNA of the CDR3 is TGTGCCGGGGAAACCAGTGGGGCGCGTGGCTACACCTTC.

J is TRBJ2-7 and V is TRBV9; perhaps TRBD2 as D (5 bases). CDR1 is SGDLS, CDR2 YYNGEE, per germline. Between the trimmed V and J ends, which lost 0 bases and 1 base, there was a span of 11 bases. The CDR3 length is 15 residues. CDR3 sequence reads: CASSVGGSGSYEQYF. Here the CDR3 DNA reads TGTGCCAGCAGCGTAGGGGGATCGGGGTCCTACGAGCAGTACTTC.

V is TRBV7-2 and J is TRBJ1-5, with TRBD1 identical over 7 bases. The CDR3 runs 15 residues. Germline V gives CDR1 SGHTA, CDR2 FQGNSA. V shed 4 bases and J 0 bases; nucleotides not matched to a gene: 3. The CDR3 loop reads CASSSTGDSNQPQHF. The CDR3 bases are TGTGCCAGCAGCTCTACAGGGGATAGCAATCAGCCCCAGCATTTT.

This clone came up a few times. The chain is built from TRBV29-1 and TRBJ1-2, with D possibly TRBD1 on 6 matching bases. The ends were cut back, 4 bases at V and 4 bases at J, with 7 bases in the middle. The length of the CDR3 is 11 residues. From germline, CDR1 is SQVTM and CDR2 ANQGSEA. CDR3 sequence reads: CSVGDIYGYTF. Written as DNA, the CDR3 is TGCAGCGTTGGGGACATCTATGGCTACACCTTC.

CDR3 in amino acids: CASSLPRDSQETQYF. The DNA for the CDR3 is TGTGCCAGCTCACTTCCCCGGGACTCCCAAGAGACCCAGTACTTC. V is TRBV18 and J is TRBJ2-5; tentative D call: TRBD2 (6 bases). V was shortened by 4 bases and J by 1 base, with 13 bases between the two germline ends. The CDR3 consists of 15 residues. CDR1 KGHSH and CDR2 LQKENI come from the germline V gene.

V usage is TRBV27 and J usage is TRBJ1-6; 11 positions agree with TRBD1. From germline, CDR1 is MNHEY and CDR2 SMNVEV (reference sequence). This CDR3 region has 17 residues. After removal of 5 bases from V and 9 bases from J, the junction contained 12 bases not matched to a gene. Here the CDR3 reads CASSVPWTGGDRSPLHF. The CDR3 DNA sequence: TGTGCCAGCAGTGTGCCTTGGACAGGGGGCGACCGTTCACCCCTCCACTTT.

A few counts support this clone. Other nucleotide sequences from this sample produce the same CDR3. The rearrangement joins TRBV7-3 to TRBJ1-1; possibly TRBD1 for D (5 bases). The CDR3 spans 13 residues. Germline CDR1 reads SGHTA; CDR2 reads FQGTGA. The V and J ends lost 5 bases and 1 base respectively, with 8 bases between them. DNA of the CDR3: TGTGCCAGCAGCCTACAGGAGAACACTGAAGCTTTCTTT. Translation: CASSLQENTEAFF.

This clone came up a few times. The chain joins TRBV19 to TRBJ1-1; 7 positions match TRBD1. CDR1 and CDR2 from the germline V gene are LNHDA and SQIVND (reference sequence). V shed 5 bases and J 1 base; nucleotides not matched to a gene: 1. The CDR3 consists of 13 residues. CDR3 protein: CASSYRGNTEAFF. CDR3 bases: TGTGCCAGTAGTTACAGGGGGAACACTGAAGCTTTCTTT.

This rearrangement joins TRBV7-8 to TRBJ2-7; D not resolved. CDR1 and CDR2 (germline): SGHVS, FQNEAQ. The V end lost 5 bases, the J end lost 0 bases, and 17 bases lay between the germline ends. The CDR3 length is 16 residues. The CDR3 coding sequence is TGTGCCAGCAGCCTCAAATGGGCCCAAGGCTCCTACGAGCAGTACTTC. Protein sequence: CASSLKWAQGSYEQYF.

V is TRBV11-3 and J is TRBJ1-1; D ambiguous. Germline V gene data show CDR1 as SGHNT and CDR2 as YENEEA. V shed 1 base and J shed 6 bases, with 3 bases lying between them. The CDR3 length is 11 residues. As DNA, the CDR3 is TGTGCCAGCAGCTTAGGAGCTGAAGCTTTCTTT. This sequence encodes CASSLGAEAFF.

This rearrangement joins TRBV18 to TRBJ1-1, with a possible D match to TRBD1 (6 bases). There are 18 residues in the CDR3. The germline CDR1 and CDR2 sequences are KGHSH and LQKENI. The V gene lost 3 bases and the J gene lost 0 bases, with 20 bases spanning the gap. CDR3 loop: CASSPMLMDSRMNTEAFF. The CDR3 DNA reads as TGTGCCAGCTCACCTATGTTAATGGACAGCAGAATGAACACTGAAGCTTTCTTT.

The chain recombines TRBV10-2 with TRBJ1-1, with D maybe TRBD1 (6 bases). The germline V gene has CDR1 WSHSY and CDR2 SAAADI. The CDR3 runs to 13 residues. The ends were cut back, 9 bases at V and 1 base at J, with 12 bases in the middle. Here the CDR3 DNA reads TGCGCCAGTCATCGGACAGCGAACACTGAAGCTTTCTTT. Protein sequence: CASHRTANTEAFF.

Comments on this clone: At one end, the junction sequence differs from germline, possibly due to a read error. The gene calls are TRBV7-9 and TRBJ1-4; D not resolved. CDR1 and CDR2 (germline): SEHNR, FQNEAQ (reference sequence). This CDR3 is built from 16 residues. The CDR3: CSSSPGVLAANEKLFF. CDR3 nucleotides: TGTTCCAGCAGCCCAGGCGTTCTAGCAGCTAATGAAAAACTGTTTTTT.

The chain combines TRBV6-5 with TRBJ2-2; 13 bases match TRBD2. The CDR3 has 16 amino acids. The V segment lost 5 bases and the J segment 6 bases; nucleotides outside the gene matches: 6. Germline assignment: CDR1 MNHEY and CDR2 SVGAGI. The CDR3 here is CASSHLTSGGPGELFF. In DNA form, the CDR3 reads TGTGCCAGCAGTCACTTGACTAGCGGGGGGCCCGGGGAGCTGTTTTTT.

This chain joins TRBV6-5 and TRBJ1-2; D is uncertain. From germline, CDR1 is MNHEY and CDR2 SVGAGI. The V and J ends lost 6 bases and 3 bases respectively, with 14 bases between them. CDR3 size: 14 residues. DNA for the CDR3: TGTGCCAGCAGCCTGTCCAGGCCAGACTATGGCTACACCTTC. This translates into CASSLSRPDYGYTF.

The rearrangement joins TRBV2 to TRBJ2-2, with TRBD2 matching 16 bases. The ends lost 4 bases at V and 3 bases at J; junction bases unmatched: 8. CDR3 size: 19 residues. Germline-derived CDR1 and CDR2 are SNHLY and FYNNEI. CDR3 sequence (DNA): TGTGCCAGCAGTGCTGGGACTAGCGGGGGGGCCGCGTACACCGGGGAGCTGTTTTTT. This sequence encodes CASSAGTSGGAAYTGELFF.

Of note for this clone: One junction end disagrees with the germline gene, perhaps due to a read error. The chain links TRBV2 to TRBJ2-3; D call uncertain. Germline V lookup: CDR1 SNHLY, CDR2 FYNNEI. The CDR3 is 13 residues long. The CDR3 protein is CASGESRADTQYF. The DNA of the CDR3 is TGTGCCAGCGGTGAGTCTAGAGCAGATACGCAGTATTTT.

V is TRBV30 and J is TRBJ1-2, with a weak D call TRBD1 (5 bases). The germline gives CDR1 GTSNPN, CDR2 SVGIG (reference sequence). This CDR3 region has 13 residues. Trimming pared 3 bases from V and 8 bases from J, leaving 16 bases between. The CDR3 DNA reads TGTGCCTGGAGGGGTCTAGGGACTGGGGGCTACACCTTC. Translating it yields CAWRGLGTGGYTF. The variable domain in full, completed from reference TRBV30 and TRBJ1-2, reads SQTIHQWPATLVQPVGSPLSLECTVEGTSNPNLYWYRQAAGRGLQLLFYSVGIGQISSEVPQNLSASRPQDRQFILSSKKLLLSDSGFYLCAWRGLGTGGYTFGSGTRLTVV.

The rearrangement joins TRBV29-1 to TRBJ1-2; D is ambiguous. This CDR3 is 14 amino acids long. Germline V gene lookup returns CDR1 SQVTM and CDR2 ANQGSEA. The V gene lost 0 bases and the J gene lost 0 bases, with 8 bases spanning the gap. The CDR3 reads CSVEDVYPNYGYTF. The CDR3 coding sequence is TGCAGCGTTGAAGACGTCTACCCTAACTATGGCTACACCTTC.

The genes are TRBV27 and TRBJ2-5; 12 bases align to TRBD2. This CDR3 contains 16 residues. CDR1 and CDR2 (germline): MNHEY, SMNVEV (reference sequence). The V and J ends lost 5 bases and 2 bases, in that order; junction bases with no gene match: 6. CDR3 in amino acids: CASSALLAGGQETQYF. The DNA for the CDR3 is TGTGCCAGCAGTGCCCTACTAGCGGGGGGTCAAGAGACCCAGTACTTC.

The chain couples TRBV20-1 to TRBJ2-3; D gene unclear. CDR1 and CDR2 (germline): DFQATT, SNEGSKA (reference sequence). CDR3 length: 10 amino acids. V was cut by 7 bases and J by 5 bases, with 7 bases left in between. Written as DNA, the CDR3 is TGCAGTGTCTCGAGAGATACGCAGTATTTT. It is translated as CSVSRDTQYF.

The CDR3 sequence is CASSLGYRDRYTEAFF. The CDR3 DNA follows: TGTGCCAGCAGCTTGGGTTATAGGGACAGGTACACTGAAGCTTTCTTT. The J gene is TRBJ1-1, the V gene TRBV5-6; TRBD1 aligns across 8 bases. Per the germline V gene, CDR1 is SGHDT and CDR2 is YYEEEE. The CDR3 sequence is 16 residues long. V dropped 0 bases and J dropped 3; count of bases not matched to a gene: 7. The variable domain in full, completed from reference TRBV5-6 and TRBJ1-1, reads DAGVTQSPTHLIKTRGQQVTLRCSPKSGHDTVSWYQQALGQGPQFIFQYYEEEERQRGNFPDRFSGHQFPNYSSELNVNALLLGDSALYLCASSLGYRDRYTEAFFGQGTRLTVV.